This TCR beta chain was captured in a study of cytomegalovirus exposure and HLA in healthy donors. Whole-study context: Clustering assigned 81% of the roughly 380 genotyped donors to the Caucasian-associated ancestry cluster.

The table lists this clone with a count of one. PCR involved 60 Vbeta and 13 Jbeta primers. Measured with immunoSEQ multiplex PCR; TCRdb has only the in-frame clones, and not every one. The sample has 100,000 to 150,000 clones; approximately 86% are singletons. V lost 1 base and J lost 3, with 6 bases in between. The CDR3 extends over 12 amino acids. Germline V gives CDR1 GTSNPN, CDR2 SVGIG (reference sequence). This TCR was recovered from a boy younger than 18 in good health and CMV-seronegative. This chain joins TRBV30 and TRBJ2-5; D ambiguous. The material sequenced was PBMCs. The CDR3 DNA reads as TGTGCCTGGAGTGACAGTAAAGAGACCCAGTACTTC. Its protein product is CAWSDSKETQYF.